The 11 T cell receptor beta chains given below trace back to one sample, sequenced in a study of T-cell reconstitution after alpha-beta-depleted transplantation in children. During its preparation, the TCRbeta library received unique molecular identifiers. One entry per CDR3 protein results from TCRdb running MiXCR on the PCR reads. The sample has a few hundred thousand distinct CDR3 sequences, 10% to 15% seen once. Sample: PBMCs, mostly from graft donor cells, taken 360 days after TCRalphabeta/CD19-depleted stem cell transplant. The source of these receptors is a male patient between 10 and 17 years old who had a stem cell transplant for acute myeloid leukemia, so the T cells may come from the graft donor.

This clonotype was observed a handful of times. V gene TRBV27 combines with J gene TRBJ1-5; 8 nucleotides match TRBD1. With V trimmed by 5 bases and J by 4 bases, 7 bases remained unmatched. The CDR3 length is 15 residues. Germline assignment: CDR1 MNHEY and CDR2 SMNVEV (reference sequence). As DNA, the CDR3 is TGTGCCAGCAGTAACGACAGGGGATGGAATCAGCCCCAGCATTTT. Encoded protein: CASSNDRGWNQPQHF.

This clonotype was seen at least ten times. J is TRBJ2-1 and V is TRBV12-3 or TRBV12-4; D may correspond to TRBD1 or TRBD2 (6 bases each). Trimming cost V 7 bases and J 12 bases, with 25 bases left between them. The CDR3 has 15 amino acids. CDR3 sequence: CASTPGLPPGVRQFF. CDR3 DNA: TGTGCCAGCACCCCAGGACTACCCCCAGGGGTGAGGCAGTTCTTC.

This clonotype was seen repeatedly, ten times or more. This rearrangement joins TRBV15 to TRBJ2-4; TRBD2 aligns across 7 bases. Germline V gene sequence: CDR1 LNHNV, CDR2 YYDKDF (reference sequence). With V trimmed by 3 bases and J by 0 bases, 8 bases remained unmatched. The CDR3 is 17 residues long. The CDR3 here is CATSSIWEGLAKNIQYF. The CDR3 DNA is TGTGCCACCAGCAGTATATGGGAGGGTCTAGCCAAAAACATTCAGTACTTC.

J is TRBJ2-1 and V is TRBV30; D perhaps matches TRBD2 (6 bases). This CDR3 is 15 amino acids long. Trimming removed 1 base at V and 1 base at J, with 11 bases between. The germline CDR1 and CDR2 sequences are GTSNPN and SVGIG (reference sequence). The CDR3 sequence: CAWSGHGTSYNEQFF. CDR3 nucleotide sequence: TGTGCCTGGAGTGGTCACGGGACTTCCTACAATGAGCAGTTCTTC.

This clonotype appeared a few times. This chain joins TRBV19 and TRBJ1-1, with 12 nucleotides matching TRBD1. V lost 9 bases to trimming and J lost 2 bases; unmatched junction nucleotides: 7. Germline V CDR1 and CDR2: LNHDA, SQIVND (reference sequence). The CDR3 contains 15 residues. CDR3 amino acids: CASPGTGGDNTEAFF. The CDR3 DNA reads TGTGCCAGCCCCGGGACAGGGGGCGATAACACTGAAGCTTTCTTT.

This clonotype was seen repeatedly, ten times or more. The chain uses TRBV6-1 and TRBJ1-1; D remains ambiguous. Germline assignment: CDR1 MNHNS and CDR2 SASEGT. The CDR3 consists of 12 residues. With 6 bases removed from V and 0 bases from J, the gap between germline ends came to 5 bases. The DNA for the CDR3 is TGTGCCAGCAGCCGTATGAACACTGAAGCTTTCTTT. Encoded protein: CASSRMNTEAFF.

This clonotype turned up a few times. This sequence joins TRBV7-3 and TRBJ2-1; 8 bases line up with TRBD2. Trimming cost V 3 bases and J 8 bases; bases outside gene matches: 12. Per germline, CDR1 SGHTA and CDR2 FQGTGA. The CDR3 is 16 residues long. CDR3 nucleotide sequence: TGTGCCAGCAGCTTTCTAGCGGGCGCGACTGTGGATGAGCAGTTCTTC. This codes for CASSFLAGATVDEQFF.

This clonotype was observed many times. This chain connects TRBV29-1 to TRBJ1-3; 9 nucleotides agree with TRBD1. J was trimmed by 0 bases and V by 2 bases; bases with no gene match: 2. Per the germline V gene, CDR1 is SQVTM and CDR2 is ANQGSEA. The CDR3 covers 15 residues. The CDR3 here is CSVETGGSSGNTIYF. CDR3 in DNA: TGCAGCGTTGAAACAGGGGGCAGCTCTGGAAACACCATATATTTT.

This clonotype was recorded at least ten times. The chain employs TRBV28 and TRBJ2-7; D ambiguous. The CDR3 is 16 residues long. With 6 bases removed from V and 0 bases from J, the gap between germline ends came to 18 bases. CDR1 MDHEN and CDR2 SYDVKM come from the germline V gene. The CDR3 loop reads CASSIEELGSSYEQYF. DNA for the CDR3: TGTGCCAGCAGCATCGAGGAATTGGGGTCCTCCTACGAGCAGTACTTC.

This clonotype was detected a few times. The rearrangement joins TRBV6-1 to TRBJ2-7; D possibly corresponds to TRBD2 (6 bases). CDR1 MNHNS and CDR2 SASEGT come from the germline V gene. V lost 7 bases to trimming and J lost 4 bases, with 8 bases between them. The CDR3 runs to 11 residues. The CDR3 protein is CASMRDYEQYF. In DNA form, the CDR3 reads TGTGCCAGCATGCGGGATTACGAGCAGTACTTC.

V and J are TRBV30 and TRBJ2-7; perhaps TRBD1 as D (6 bases). V was clipped by 2 bases and J by 5 bases, with 19 bases between them. Germline lookup yields CDR1 GTSNPN and CDR2 SVGIG (reference sequence). This CDR3 contains 15 residues. DNA of the CDR3: TGTGCCTGGAGTAGGGACATATCCTTTTTGGACGAGCAGTACTTC. Translated: CAWSRDISFLDEQYF.